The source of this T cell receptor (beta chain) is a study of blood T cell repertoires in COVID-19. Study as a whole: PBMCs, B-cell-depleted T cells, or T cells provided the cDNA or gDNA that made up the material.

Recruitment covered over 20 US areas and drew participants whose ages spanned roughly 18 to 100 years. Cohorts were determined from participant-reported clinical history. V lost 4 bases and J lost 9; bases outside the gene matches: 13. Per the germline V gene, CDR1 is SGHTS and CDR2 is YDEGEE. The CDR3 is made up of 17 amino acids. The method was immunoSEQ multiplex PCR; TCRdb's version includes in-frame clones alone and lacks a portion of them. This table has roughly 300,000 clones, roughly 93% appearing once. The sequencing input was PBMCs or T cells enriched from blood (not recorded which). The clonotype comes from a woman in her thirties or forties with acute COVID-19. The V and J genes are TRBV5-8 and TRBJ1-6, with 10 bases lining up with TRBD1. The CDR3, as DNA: TGTGCCAGCAGCCCACACCTGACAGGGGGCTTTGGTTCACCCCTCCACTTT. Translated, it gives CASSPHLTGGFGSPLHF. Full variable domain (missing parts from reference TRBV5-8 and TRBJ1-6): EAGVTQSPTHLIKTRGQQATLRCSPISGHTSVYWYQQALGLGLQFLLWYDEGEERNRGNFPPRFSGRQFPNYSSELNVNALELEDSALYLCASSPHLTGGFGSPLHFGNGTRLTVT.